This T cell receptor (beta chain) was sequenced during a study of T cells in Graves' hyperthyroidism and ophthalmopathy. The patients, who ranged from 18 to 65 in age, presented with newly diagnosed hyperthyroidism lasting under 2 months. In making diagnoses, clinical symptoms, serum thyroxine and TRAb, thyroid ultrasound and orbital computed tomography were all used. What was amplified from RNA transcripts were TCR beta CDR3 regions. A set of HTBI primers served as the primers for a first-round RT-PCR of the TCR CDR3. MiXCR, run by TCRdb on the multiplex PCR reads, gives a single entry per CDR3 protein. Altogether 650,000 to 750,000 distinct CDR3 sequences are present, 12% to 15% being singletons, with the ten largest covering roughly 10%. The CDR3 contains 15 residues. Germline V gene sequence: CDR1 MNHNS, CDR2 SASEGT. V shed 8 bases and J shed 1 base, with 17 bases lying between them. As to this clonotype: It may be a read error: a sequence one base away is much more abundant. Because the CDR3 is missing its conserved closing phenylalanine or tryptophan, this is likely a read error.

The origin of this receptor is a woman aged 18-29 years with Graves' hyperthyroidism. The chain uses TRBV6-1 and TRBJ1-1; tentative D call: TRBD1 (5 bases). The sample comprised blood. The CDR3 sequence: CASSGQGRGNTEAFS. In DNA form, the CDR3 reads TGTGCCAGCTCGGGCCAGGGTCGTGGGAACACTGAAGCTTTCTCT.